This T cell receptor beta chain was profiled in a study of blood T cell repertoires in COVID-19. As for the study in general: Whether acute or convalescent, the COVID-19 samples came from the United States, Italy and Spain. From T cells, B-cell-depleted T cells, or PBMCs came the material, which was cDNA or gDNA.

After removal of 7 bases from V and 2 bases from J, the junction contained 6 bases not matched to a gene. CDR3 length equals 15 residues. Per germline, CDR1 SNHLY and CDR2 FYNNEI. Authors' data handling: Estimates of nucleated cell counts were drawn from the amplification of reference gene primers. Data came from immunoSEQ multiplex PCR; TCRdb stores just in-frame clones and leaves some out. D and trimming were read from the DNA, whereas the V and J calls and clone size are those reported in that table. Seen here are around 120,000 clones, around 66% observed once, and the top ten hold approximately 6.2%.

The genes are TRBV2 and TRBJ2-3, with 10 nucleotides matching TRBD2. Material: peripheral blood. The receptor's source is a man older than 75 with acute or convalescent COVID-19. The CDR3 nucleotides read TGTGCCAGCAAGAAACTAGCGGGGAACACAGATACGCAGTATTTT. Its translation is CASKKLAGNTDTQYF.